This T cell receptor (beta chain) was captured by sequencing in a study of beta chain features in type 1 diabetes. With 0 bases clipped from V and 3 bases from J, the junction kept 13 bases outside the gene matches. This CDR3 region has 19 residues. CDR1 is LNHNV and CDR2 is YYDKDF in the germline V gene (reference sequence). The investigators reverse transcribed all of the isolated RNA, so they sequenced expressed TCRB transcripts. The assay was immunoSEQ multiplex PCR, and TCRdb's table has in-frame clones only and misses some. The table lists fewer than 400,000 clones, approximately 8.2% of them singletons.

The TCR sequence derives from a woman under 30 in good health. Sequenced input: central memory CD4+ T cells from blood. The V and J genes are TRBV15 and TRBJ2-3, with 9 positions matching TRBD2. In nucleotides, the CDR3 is TGTGCCACCAGCAGAGAAGTGACTAGAGCGGGAGGTACGACAGATACGCAGTATTTT. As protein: CATSREVTRAGGTTDTQYF.